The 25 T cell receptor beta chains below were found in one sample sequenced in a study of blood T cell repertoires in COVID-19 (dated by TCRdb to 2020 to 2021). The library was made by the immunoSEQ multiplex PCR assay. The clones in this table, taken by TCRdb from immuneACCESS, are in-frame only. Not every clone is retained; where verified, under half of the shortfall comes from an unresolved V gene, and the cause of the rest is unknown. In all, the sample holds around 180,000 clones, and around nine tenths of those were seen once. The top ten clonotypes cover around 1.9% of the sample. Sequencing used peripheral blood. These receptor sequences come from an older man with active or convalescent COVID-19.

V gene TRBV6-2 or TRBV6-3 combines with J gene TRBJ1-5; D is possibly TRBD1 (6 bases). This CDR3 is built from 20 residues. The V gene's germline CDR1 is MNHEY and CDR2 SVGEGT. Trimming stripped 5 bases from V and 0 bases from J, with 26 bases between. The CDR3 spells CASSRRGAGAKTDSNQPQHF. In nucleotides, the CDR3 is TGTGCCAGCAGTCGCCGGGGTGCAGGGGCTAAAACTGATAGCAATCAGCCCCAGCATTTT.

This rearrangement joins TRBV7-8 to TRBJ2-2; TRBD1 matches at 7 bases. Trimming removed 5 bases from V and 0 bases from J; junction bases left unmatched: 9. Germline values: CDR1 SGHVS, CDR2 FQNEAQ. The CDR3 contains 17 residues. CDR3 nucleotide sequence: TGTGCCAGCAGCCCCAGATGGGACAGCGCGAACACCGGGGAGCTGTTTTTT. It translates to CASSPRWDSANTGELFF.

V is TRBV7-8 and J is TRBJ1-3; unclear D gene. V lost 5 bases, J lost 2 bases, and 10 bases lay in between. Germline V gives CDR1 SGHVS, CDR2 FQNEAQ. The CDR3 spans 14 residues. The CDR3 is CASSPRRTGNTIYF. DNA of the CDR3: TGTGCCAGCAGCCCCCGGAGGACTGGAAACACCATATATTTT.

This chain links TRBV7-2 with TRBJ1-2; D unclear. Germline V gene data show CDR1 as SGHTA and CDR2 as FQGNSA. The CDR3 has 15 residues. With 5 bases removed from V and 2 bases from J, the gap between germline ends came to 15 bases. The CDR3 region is CASSPGGSRNYGYTF. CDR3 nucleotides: TGTGCCAGCAGCCCCGGCGGCTCGAGAAACTATGGCTACACCTTC. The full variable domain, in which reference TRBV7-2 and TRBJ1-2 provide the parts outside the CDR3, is GAGVSQSPSNKVTEKGKDVELRCDPISGHTALYWYRQSLGQGLEFLIYFQGNSAPDKSGLPSDRFSAERTGGSVSTLTIQRTQQEDSAVYLCASSPGGSRNYGYTFGSGTRLTVV.

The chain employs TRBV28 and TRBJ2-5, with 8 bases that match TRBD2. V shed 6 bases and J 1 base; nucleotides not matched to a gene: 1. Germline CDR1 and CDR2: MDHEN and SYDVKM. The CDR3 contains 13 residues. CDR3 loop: CASRLAAQETQYF. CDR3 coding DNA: TGTGCCAGCAGACTAGCGGCCCAAGAGACCCAGTACTTC. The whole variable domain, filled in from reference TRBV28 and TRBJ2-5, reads DVKVTQSSRYLVKRTGEKVFLECVQDMDHENMFWYRQDPGLGLRLIYFSYDVKMKEKGDIPEGYSVSREKKERFSLILESASTNQTSMYLCASRLAAQETQYFGPGTRLLVL.

The CDR3 reads CASSLPWGQGQGSTEAFF. The DNA of the CDR3 is TGTGCCAGCAGCTTACCCTGGGGACAGGGGCAAGGAAGCACTGAAGCTTTCTTT. V and J are TRBV7-9 and TRBJ1-1; 10 bases are shared with TRBD1. CDR3 length equals 18 residues. CDR1 SEHNR and CDR2 FQNEAQ come from the germline V gene (reference sequence). The junction had 13 bases not matched to a gene; V was cut back by 2 bases and J by 4 bases.

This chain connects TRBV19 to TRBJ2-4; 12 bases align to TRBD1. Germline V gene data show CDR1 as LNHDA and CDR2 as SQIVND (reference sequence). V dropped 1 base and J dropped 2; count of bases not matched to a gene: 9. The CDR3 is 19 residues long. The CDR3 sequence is CASSIVGGTGGITKNIQYF. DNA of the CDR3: TGTGCCAGTAGTATAGTCGGGGGGACAGGGGGCATCACCAAAAACATTCAGTACTTC.

CDR3 sequence (DNA): TGCAGCGTCCCGGGACAGGACTATGGCTACACCTTC. This gives the protein CSVPGQDYGYTF. The genes are TRBV29-1 and TRBJ1-2; 8 bases are shared with TRBD1. The germline gives CDR1 SQVTM, CDR2 ANQGSEA. This CDR3 contains 12 residues. V was pared by 6 bases and J by 3 bases, with 3 bases of the junction left unmatched.

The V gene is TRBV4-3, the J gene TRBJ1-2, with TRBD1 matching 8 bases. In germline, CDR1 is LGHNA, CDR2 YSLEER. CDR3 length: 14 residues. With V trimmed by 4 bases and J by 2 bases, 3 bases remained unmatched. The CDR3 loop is CASSRGQGNYGYTF. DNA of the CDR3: TGCGCCAGCAGCCGTGGACAGGGCAACTATGGCTACACCTTC.

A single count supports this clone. The CDR3 reads CASSRDRATEAFF. The CDR3 DNA follows: TGTGCCAGCAGTCGAGACAGGGCCACTGAAGCTTTCTTT. The chain combines TRBV6-5 with TRBJ1-1; 7 bases are a match to TRBD1. This CDR3 is 13 amino acids long. The germline gives CDR1 MNHEY, CDR2 SVGAGI. After removal of 5 bases from V and 4 bases from J, the junction contained 4 bases not matched to a gene.

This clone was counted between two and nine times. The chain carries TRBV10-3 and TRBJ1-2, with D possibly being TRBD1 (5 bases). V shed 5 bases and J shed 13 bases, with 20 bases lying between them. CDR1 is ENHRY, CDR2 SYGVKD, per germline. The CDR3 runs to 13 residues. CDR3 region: CAISSRDSSPGTF. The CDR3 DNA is TGTGCCATCAGTTCCCGGGACTCCAGCCCCGGCACCTTC.

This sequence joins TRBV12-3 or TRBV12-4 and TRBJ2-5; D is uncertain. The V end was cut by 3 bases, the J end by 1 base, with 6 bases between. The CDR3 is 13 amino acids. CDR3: CASSLSFQETQYF. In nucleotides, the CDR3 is TGTGCCAGCAGTTTGAGTTTCCAAGAGACCCAGTACTTC.

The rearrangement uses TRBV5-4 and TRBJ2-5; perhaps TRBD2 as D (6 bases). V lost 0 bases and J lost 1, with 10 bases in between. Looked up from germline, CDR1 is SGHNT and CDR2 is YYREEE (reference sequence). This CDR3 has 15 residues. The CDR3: CASSLVGGSQETQYF. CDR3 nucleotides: TGTGCCAGCAGCTTGGTGGGGGGAAGCCAAGAGACCCAGTACTTC.

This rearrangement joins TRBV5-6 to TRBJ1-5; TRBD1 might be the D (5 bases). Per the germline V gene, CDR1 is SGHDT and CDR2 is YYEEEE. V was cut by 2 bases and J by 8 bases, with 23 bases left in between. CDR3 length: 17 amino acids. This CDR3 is CASSLGAGLGSLEPQHF. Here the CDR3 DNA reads TGTGCCAGCAGCTTAGGCGCAGGGTTGGGATCGTTGGAGCCCCAGCATTTT.

CDR3 in amino acids: CASSRSTWSGRASYEQYF. The CDR3 bases are TGTGCCAGCAGCCGATCGACCTGGAGCGGGAGGGCCTCCTACGAGCAGTACTTC. The rearrangement links TRBV11-2 to TRBJ2-7, with 10 bases fitting TRBD2. Germline loops: CDR1 SGHAT, CDR2 FQNNGV. This CDR3 is built from 18 residues. The trim removed 5 bases at V and 0 bases at J, leaving 13 bases unmatched.

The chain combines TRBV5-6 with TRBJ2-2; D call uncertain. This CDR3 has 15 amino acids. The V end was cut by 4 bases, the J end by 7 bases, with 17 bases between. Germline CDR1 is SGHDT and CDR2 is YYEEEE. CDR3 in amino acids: CASSPRPERGGELFF. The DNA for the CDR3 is TGTGCCAGCAGCCCCCGTCCGGAGAGAGGCGGGGAGCTGTTTTTT.

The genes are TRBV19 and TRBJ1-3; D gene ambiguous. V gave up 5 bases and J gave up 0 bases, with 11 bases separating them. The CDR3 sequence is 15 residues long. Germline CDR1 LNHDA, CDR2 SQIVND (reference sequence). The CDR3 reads CASSWSQFSGNTIYF. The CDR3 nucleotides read TGTGCCAGTAGTTGGAGTCAGTTCTCTGGAAACACCATATATTTT.

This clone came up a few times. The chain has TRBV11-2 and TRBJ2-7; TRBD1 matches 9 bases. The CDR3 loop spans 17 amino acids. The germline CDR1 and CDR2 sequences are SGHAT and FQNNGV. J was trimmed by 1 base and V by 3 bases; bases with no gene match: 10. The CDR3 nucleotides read TGTGCCAGCAGCTTCGCCGCCACCGGGACAGGGTCCTACGAGCAGTACTTC. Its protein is CASSFAATGTGSYEQYF.

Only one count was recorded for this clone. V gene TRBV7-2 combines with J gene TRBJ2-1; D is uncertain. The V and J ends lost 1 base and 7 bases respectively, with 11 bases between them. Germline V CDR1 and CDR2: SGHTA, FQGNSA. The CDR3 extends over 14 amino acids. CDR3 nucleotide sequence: TGTGCCAGCAGCTTAGGTCTGCCCGGGAATGAGCAGTTCTTC. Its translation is CASSLGLPGNEQFF.

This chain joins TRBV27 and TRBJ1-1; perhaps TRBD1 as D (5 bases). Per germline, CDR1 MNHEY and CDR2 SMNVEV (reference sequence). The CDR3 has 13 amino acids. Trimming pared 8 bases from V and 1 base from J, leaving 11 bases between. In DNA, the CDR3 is TGTGCCAGCGGCATTCAGGGGAACACTGAAGCTTTCTTT. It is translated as CASGIQGNTEAFF.

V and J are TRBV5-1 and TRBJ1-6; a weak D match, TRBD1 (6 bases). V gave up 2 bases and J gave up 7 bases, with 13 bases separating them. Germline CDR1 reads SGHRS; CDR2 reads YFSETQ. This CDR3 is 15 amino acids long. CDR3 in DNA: TGCGCCAGCAGCTTCCGACAGGCCGACAATTCACCCCTCCACTTT. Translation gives CASSFRQADNSPLHF.

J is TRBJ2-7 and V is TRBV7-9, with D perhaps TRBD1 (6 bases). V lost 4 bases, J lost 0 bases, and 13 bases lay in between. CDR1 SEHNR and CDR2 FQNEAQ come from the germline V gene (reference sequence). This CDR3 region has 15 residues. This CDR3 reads CASSSWTESSYEQYF. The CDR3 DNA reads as TGTGCCAGCAGCTCCTGGACAGAGAGCTCCTACGAGCAGTACTTC.

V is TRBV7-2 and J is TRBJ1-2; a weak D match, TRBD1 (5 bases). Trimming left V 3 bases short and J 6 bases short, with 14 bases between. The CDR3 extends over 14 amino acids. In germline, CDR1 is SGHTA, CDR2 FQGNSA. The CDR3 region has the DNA TGTGCCAGCAGCTTTTGGCAGGGCCGAGATGGCTACACCTTC. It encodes CASSFWQGRDGYTF. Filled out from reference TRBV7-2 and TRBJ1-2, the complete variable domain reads GAGVSQSPSNKVTEKGKDVELRCDPISGHTALYWYRQSLGQGLEFLIYFQGNSAPDKSGLPSDRFSAERTGGSVSTLTIQRTQQEDSAVYLCASSFWQGRDGYTFGSGTRLTVV.

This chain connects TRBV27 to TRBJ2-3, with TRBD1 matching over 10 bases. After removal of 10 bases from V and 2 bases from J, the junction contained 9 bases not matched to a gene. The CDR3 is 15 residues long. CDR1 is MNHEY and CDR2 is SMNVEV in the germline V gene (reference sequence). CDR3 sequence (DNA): TGTGCCACCACAGCCGGGACAGGGGTCACAGATACGCAGTATTTT. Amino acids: CATTAGTGVTDTQYF.

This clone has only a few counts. The CDR3 loop is CASSRRTPVTDTQYF. The DNA of the CDR3 is TGTGCCAGCAGCCGACGGACACCCGTCACAGATACGCAGTATTTT. The genes are TRBV2 and TRBJ2-3, with D maybe TRBD1 (5 bases). V lost 6 bases, J lost 2 bases, and 15 bases lay in between. Germline CDR1 is SNHLY and CDR2 is FYNNEI. There are 15 residues in the CDR3. Variable domain in full (rest from reference TRBV2 and TRBJ2-3): EPEVTQTPSHQVTQMGQEVILRCVPISNHLYFYWYRQILGQKVEFLVSFYNNEISEKSEIFDDQFSVERPDGSNFTLKIRSTKLEDSAMYFCASSRRTPVTDTQYFGPGTRLTVL.